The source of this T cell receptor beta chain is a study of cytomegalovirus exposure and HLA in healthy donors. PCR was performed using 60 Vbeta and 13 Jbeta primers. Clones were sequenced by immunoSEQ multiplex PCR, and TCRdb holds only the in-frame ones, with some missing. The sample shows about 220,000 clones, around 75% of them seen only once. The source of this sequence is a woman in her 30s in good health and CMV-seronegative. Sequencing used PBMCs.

CDR3 region: CASSYSQGSQPQHF. As DNA, the CDR3 is TGTGCCAGCAGTTACTCGCAGGGGAGCCAGCCCCAGCATTTT. The chain couples TRBV6-9 to TRBJ1-5; TRBD1 is a possible D gene (6 bases). The CDR3 runs 14 residues. V lost 3 bases to trimming and J lost 7 bases, with 13 bases between them. Germline CDR1 and CDR2: MNHGY and SVAAGI.